This TCR beta chain is from a study of identical twins. Study outcomes and limitations: Cord blood beta clonotypes that were abundant carried fewer insertions, and memory repertoires showed no such trend. Researchers caution that invariant MAIT and iNKT cells could partly confound zero-insertion analyses.

TCRdb itself ran the 5' RACE reads through MiXCR, one entry per CDR3 protein. The sample lists approximately 1.8 million distinct CDR3 sequences; about 30% were seen once. The CDR3 comprises 15 residues, both ends counted. Germline CDR1 reads SGHAT; CDR2 reads FQNNGV. In regard to this clonotype: No antigen is known for it. The DNA is omitted, as the CDR3 cannot be located on it reliably, and the CDR3 follows TCRdb's listing.

Input material: cord blood. This chain joins TRBV11-2 and TRBJ1-2; the listed D gene, TRBD1, was not tested against the DNA. The TCR comes from a newborn girl in good health. The chain's CDR3 is CASSLVAGGANGHTF.